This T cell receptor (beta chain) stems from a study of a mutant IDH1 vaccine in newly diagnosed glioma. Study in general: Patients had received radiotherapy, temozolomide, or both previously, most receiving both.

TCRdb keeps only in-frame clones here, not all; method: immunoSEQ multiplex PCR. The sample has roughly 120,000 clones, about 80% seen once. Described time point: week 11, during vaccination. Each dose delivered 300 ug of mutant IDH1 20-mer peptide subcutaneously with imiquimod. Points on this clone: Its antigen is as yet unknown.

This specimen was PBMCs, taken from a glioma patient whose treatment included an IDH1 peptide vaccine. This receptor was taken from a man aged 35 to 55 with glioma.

CDR3 nucleotide sequence: TGTGCCAGCAGCTTAGTAAAGGCTCCCATTGGGGAGCTGTTTTTT. The encoded protein is CASSLVKAPIGELFF. J is TRBJ2-2 and V is TRBV7-2, with D unclear. This CDR3 is 15 amino acids long. The V gene lost 1 base and the J gene lost 8 bases, with 14 bases spanning the gap. Germline CDR1 is SGHTA and CDR2 is FQGNSA. Combining the CDR3 with reference TRBV7-2 and TRBJ2-2 gives the whole variable domain GAGVSQSPSNKVTEKGKDVELRCDPISGHTALYWYRQSLGQGLEFLIYFQGNSAPDKSGLPSDRFSAERTGGSVSTLTIQRTQQEDSAVYLCASSLVKAPIGELFFGEGSRLTVL.